This T cell receptor beta chain was sequenced during a study of T cells in Graves' hyperthyroidism and ophthalmopathy. There were TCR beta CDR3 regions amplified from RNA transcripts. Primed by the HTBI set, a first-round RT-PCR was run on the TCR CDR3. TCRdb reprocessed the multiplex PCR reads via MiXCR and lists one record per CDR3 protein. The sample lists some 50,000 distinct CDR3 sequences, less than 50% occurring once. The length of the CDR3 is 13 residues. Trimming pared 5 bases from V and 5 bases from J, leaving 16 bases between. Germline CDR1 reads SQVTM; CDR2 reads ANQGSEA. This chain connects TRBV29-1 to TRBJ2-7; D might be TRBD1 or TRBD2, each matching 5 bases. This TCR came from a woman in her 50s with Graves' ophthalmopathy. The sample taken for sequencing was blood. CDR3 coding DNA: TGCAGCGTTCAACCGGACATGGGGGACGAGCAGTACTTC. Amino acid sequence: CSVQPDMGDEQYF.